Below are 8 T cell receptor beta chains sequenced from a single sample in a study of cytomegalovirus exposure and HLA in healthy donors. With 60 Vbeta and 13 Jbeta primers, the PCR was carried out. Produced via immunoSEQ multiplex PCR; TCRdb's table is partial and in-frame only. The sample records 210,000 or so clones, about 80% being singletons. Sequenced input: PBMCs. These receptors were taken from a woman in her 40s in good health and CMV-seronegative.

V usage is TRBV9 and J usage is TRBJ2-7, with no clear D. Trimming pared 0 bases from V and 2 bases from J, leaving 9 bases between. Germline V gives CDR1 SGDLS, CDR2 YYNGEE. The CDR3 is made up of 14 amino acids. CDR3 in amino acids: CASSVADGAYEQYF. The CDR3 DNA reads as TGTGCCAGCAGCGTAGCTGACGGAGCCTACGAGCAGTACTTC.

This chain uses TRBV7-2 with TRBJ2-3, with 9 nucleotides matching TRBD2. CDR1 is SGHTA, CDR2 FQGNSA, per germline. J was trimmed by 3 bases and V by 5 bases; bases with no gene match: 3. This CDR3 contains 14 residues. The CDR3 DNA reads as TGTGCCAGCAGCCTTAGCGGGAGAACAGATACGCAGTATTTT. It translates to CASSLSGRTDTQYF.

The chain carries TRBV6-4 and TRBJ2-5, with a possible D match to TRBD1 (5 bases). CDR1 MRHNA and CDR2 SNTAGT come from the germline V gene. Trimming shortened V by 2 bases and J by 1 base, and 8 bases separated the two germline ends. This CDR3 is built from 14 residues. CDR3 residues: CASSDIQGQETQYF. DNA of the CDR3: TGTGCCAGCAGTGACATCCAGGGCCAAGAGACCCAGTACTTC.

This rearrangement joins TRBV6-1 to TRBJ1-1; weak D call: TRBD1 (5 bases). CDR1 and CDR2 from the germline V gene are MNHNS and SASEGT. The CDR3 consists of 14 residues. Trimming took off 5 bases at V and 4 bases at J, with 14 bases between the two ends. CDR3 in amino acids: CASSTVGGSTEAFF. In nucleotides, the CDR3 is TGTGCCAGCAGTACGGTCGGGGGTTCCACTGAAGCTTTCTTT.

The chain joins TRBV4-3 to TRBJ2-2; 7 bases are shared with TRBD1. The CDR3 spans 16 residues. The trim removed 2 bases at V and 3 bases at J, leaving 6 bases unmatched. The germline V gene encodes CDR1 LGHNA and CDR2 YSLEER. This CDR3 is CASSQNTGTDTGELFF. CDR3 nucleotides: TGCGCCAGCAGCCAAAATACCGGGACAGACACCGGGGAGCTGTTTTTT.

The rearrangement joins TRBV7-8 to TRBJ1-2; 8 nucleotides agree with TRBD1. The V gene's germline CDR1 is SGHVS and CDR2 FQNEAQ. The CDR3 length is 14 residues. V lost 3 bases, J lost 8 bases, and 8 bases stayed unmatched. In DNA form, the CDR3 reads TGTGCCAGCAGCTTGGGCCAGGGGGCGATCGGCTACACCTTC. Encoded protein: CASSLGQGAIGYTF.

V is TRBV7-9 and J is TRBJ2-1, with D possibly matching TRBD2 (5 bases). The germline gives CDR1 SEHNR, CDR2 FQNEAQ (reference sequence). V dropped 5 bases and J dropped 4 bases, with 9 bases sitting between them. This CDR3 has 13 amino acids. The CDR3 region is CASSVEGYNEQFF. The DNA for the CDR3 is TGTGCCAGCAGCGTTGAGGGTTACAATGAGCAGTTCTTC.

V gene TRBV9 combines with J gene TRBJ1-2, with a possible D match to TRBD1 (6 bases). The V end lost 0 bases, the J end lost 5 bases, and 11 bases lay between the germline ends. CDR1 and CDR2 from the germline V gene are SGDLS and YYNGEE. The CDR3 loop spans 14 amino acids. The chain's CDR3 is CASSVDRVWYGYTF. The DNA of the CDR3 is TGTGCCAGCAGCGTAGACAGGGTTTGGTATGGCTACACCTTC.